A selection of T cell receptor beta chains follows, all from one sample in a study of metastatic and nonmetastatic thyroid tumors. TCRdb reassembled clones from the PCR reads with MiXCR. This table has around 45,000 clones, 15% to 20% appearing once. Sequencing was carried out using blood. Receptors were obtained from a female donor with papillary thyroid cancer or a benign thyroid nodule (not recorded which). Some clones in this sample may be carry-over from other donors' samples. Both conserved end residues are part of each CDR3. D genes are given only for firm matches. Not all rows give a size; the values are once, few, many and, for expanded clones, a class.

v_gene,d_gene,abundance,j_gene,CDR3nt,CDR3aa
TRBV15,TRBD2,-,TRBJ2-1,TGTGCCACCAGCAGAGATGCGGGAAGTTCGAGGGAGGGTGAGCAGTTCTTC,CATSRDAGSSREGEQFF
TRBV6-2/TRBV6-3,TRBD1,medium-sized,TRBJ2-1,TGTGCCAGCAGTTACCGACAGGGTAGTGAGCAGTTCTTC,CASSYRQGSEQFF
TRBV15,TRBD1,many,TRBJ1-4,TGTGCCACCCACCGGGACAGGAATGAAAAACTGTTTTTT,CATHRDRNEKLFF
TRBV6-1,-,-,TRBJ1-1,TGTGCCAGCGGTCCCTTCGGGGGAGTGGGGGCTGAAGCTTTCTTT,CASGPFGGVGAEAFF
TRBV5-5,-,-,TRBJ2-7,TGTGCCAGCAGCTTGCTTCAGGGCGTCCCTAATAGGGAGCAGTACTTC,CASSLLQGVPNREQYF
TRBV28,TRBD2,many,TRBJ2-5,TGTGCCAGCAGTTCACAAATGCGGGAGTACCAAGAGACCCAGTACTTC,CASSSQMREYQETQYF
TRBV5-1,TRBD2,many,TRBJ2-3,TGCGCCAGCAGCGATCGCTATAGCGGGAGGGACTCATCAGATACGCAGTATTTT,CASSDRYSGRDSSDTQYF
TRBV6-1,-,many,TRBJ1-5,TGTGCCAGCAGTTCCGTAGAGGGAATCCAGCCCCAGCATTTT,CASSSVEGIQPQHF
TRBV5-1,-,many,TRBJ1-4,TGCGCCAGCAGCTTGGGACAGCGACTAAATGAAAAACTGTTTTTT,CASSLGQRLNEKLFF
TRBV6-1,-,medium-sized,TRBJ2-7,TGTGCCAGCAGTGACAACTACGAGCAGTACTTC,CASSDNYEQYF
TRBV19,-,many,TRBJ2-3,TGTGCCAGTAGTTTGTCAGTCTCTACAGATACGCAGTATTTT,CASSLSVSTDTQYF
TRBV5-1,TRBD2,many,TRBJ2-1,TGCGCCAGCAGCTTGATGGTAGCGGGAGGGGATGAGCAGTTCTTC,CASSLMVAGGDEQFF
TRBV30,-,many,TRBJ2-5,TGTGCCTGGGAGCGGGACCAAGAGACCCAGTACTTC,CAWERDQETQYF
TRBV12-3/TRBV12-4,TRBD1,many,TRBJ1-2,TGTGCCAGCAGTGGTGGGACAGGGGACTATGGCTACACCTTC,CASSGGTGDYGYTF
TRBV7-3,-,few,TRBJ2-7,TGTGCCAGCAGCTTGGGCGCCAGCTACGAGCAGTACTTC,CASSLGASYEQYF
TRBV6-4,TRBD1,many,TRBJ1-2,TGTGCCAGCAGTGAAGGGACAGGGGGGATCTATGGCTACACCTTC,CASSEGTGGIYGYTF
TRBV24-1,-,-,TRBJ2-1,TGTGTCACCAGTGATTACAAGGGCACCTACAATGAGCGGTTCTTC,CVTSDYKGTYNERFF
TRBV30,-,many,TRBJ1-1,TGTGCCTCCTCCCGCCAGAATCTCCGGGCTGAAGCTTTCTTT,CASSRQNLRAEAFF
TRBV28,-,many,TRBJ1-6,TGTGCCAGCAGTGCCCAATTTGCCCTAGTCCGCTACTATAATTCACCCCTCCACTTT,CASSAQFALVRYYNSPLHF
TRBV2,-,few,TRBJ1-5,TGTGCCAGCAGCCCCGGGGAGGGCGGCAATCAGCCCCAGCATTTT,CASSPGEGGNQPQHF
TRBV7-9,-,many,TRBJ2-1,TGTGCCAGCAGCTTAGTTCGGGCCCCACAGTTCTTC,CASSLVRAPQFF
TRBV6-1,-,many,TRBJ1-5,TGTGCCAGCAGTTCCTCCACGGGAGTTAGGGGGCCCCAGCATTTT,CASSSSTGVRGPQHF
TRBV6-2/TRBV6-3,-,-,TRBJ1-6,TGTGCCAGCAGCGCGATAGGGTATGGTTCACCACTCGTCTTT,CASSAIGYGSPLVF
TRBV10-1,-,-,TRBJ2-3,TGCGCCACCCTAAGGGGAATAATAGGGGTGGGTAGCGATACGCAGTATTTT,CATLRGIIGVGSDTQYF
TRBV3-1,TRBD1,many,TRBJ1-5,TGTGCCAGCAGCTCCAGGGGGCTGGGGAGCAATCAGCCCCAGCATTTT,CASSSRGLGSNQPQHF
TRBV30,-,many,TRBJ1-2,TGTGCCTGGAGTGGGAACTATGGCTACACCTTC,CAWSGNYGYTF
TRBV18,-,-,TRBJ2-2,TGTGCCAGCTCACCACGGTTAGGGGCCGGCACCGGGGAGCTGTTTTTT,CASSPRLGAGTGELFF
TRBV12-5,-,few,TRBJ1-1,TGTGCTAGTGGTCCCCCCGGGACGGCGAACACTGAAGCTTTCTTT,CASGPPGTANTEAFF
TRBV10-1,-,few,TRBJ1-1,TGCGCCAGCAGTCCGGGACAAAAGAACACTGAAGCTTTCTTT,CASSPGQKNTEAFF
TRBV5-1,TRBD1,-,TRBJ1-6,TGCGCCAGCAGCGTACTTAGCCAGGGGGAAAATTCACCCCTCCACTTT,CASSVLSQGENSPLHF
TRBV28,TRBD2,many,TRBJ2-6,TGTGCCAGCAGCACTTTGGGAGGGGCTCGCGTCCTGACTTTC,CASSTLGGARVLTF
TRBV20-1,TRBD2,-,TRBJ2-7,TGCAGTGCTCCACCGGGACTAGGGATTTTGTACGAGCAGTACTTC,CSAPPGLGILYEQYF
TRBV6-1,-,medium-sized,TRBJ2-1,TGTGCCAGCAGTGAAGGCGGGTCTTCCAATGAGCAGTTCTTC,CASSEGGSSNEQFF
TRBV11-3,TRBD2,-,TRBJ2-1,TGTGCCAGCAGGGGGAGGGGCCAAGAGCAGTTCTTC,CASRGRGQEQFF
TRBV19,TRBD1,many,TRBJ2-5,TGTGCCAGTAGTGGGACAGACCAAGAGACCCAGTACTTC,CASSGTDQETQYF
TRBV11-2,TRBD2,many,TRBJ2-1,TGTGCCAGCAGCTTAAGGCCCCAACTAGCGGGTTTCAATGAGCAGTTCTTC,CASSLRPQLAGFNEQFF
TRBV4-2,-,many,TRBJ2-3,TGTGCCAGCAGCCAAGAAAATATAGGTACAGATACGCAGTATTTT,CASSQENIGTDTQYF
TRBV6-1,TRBD2,few,TRBJ2-3,TGTGCCAGCAGTGAAGGTCTAGCGGTCCGCACAGATACGCAGTATTTT,CASSEGLAVRTDTQYF
TRBV24-1,-,many,TRBJ1-2,TGTGCCACCAGTGCGGCATCCTATGGCTACACCTTC,CATSAASYGYTF
TRBV12-3/TRBV12-4,-,medium-sized,TRBJ2-6,TGTGCCAGCAGTGACGCGGCCGGGGCCAACGTCCTGACTTTC,CASSDAAGANVLTF
TRBV6-1,-,-,TRBJ2-3,TGTGCCAGCAGGAAACCGGGTCTAGATACGCAGTATTTT,CASRKPGLDTQYF